Listed below are T cell receptor beta chains from one sample, sequenced in a study of blood T cells in healthy people across ages. MiXCR, applied by TCRdb to the 5' RACE reads, yields one record per CDR3 protein. The table includes 780,000 or so distinct CDR3 sequences, around three fifths detected once. Sequenced sample: blood. Source of these receptors: a middle-aged man in good health. The CDR3 runs from the conserved cysteine through the conserved F or W. Each record gives: D gene, V gene, J gene, clone size, CDR3 DNA, CDR3 protein. A D gene is named only where the DNA matches it firmly. Rows give clone size only sometimes, using once, few, many, or a class for an expanded clone.

>.|TRBV28|TRBJ2-7|.
TGTGCCAGCAGTCGAGCTTTTCCTGCCACCTACGAGCAGTACTTC
CASSRAFPATYEQYF
>.|TRBV20-1|TRBJ2-5|once
TGCAGTGCTAGCAAGGAGAGTTGGTCGGAGACCCAGTACTTC
CSASKESWSETQYF
>TRBD1|TRBV20-1|TRBJ1-4|.
TGCAGTGCGCCGGGACAGGGCTTAGAAAAACTGTTTTTT
CSAPGQGLEKLFF
>.|TRBV9|TRBJ2-7|.
TGTGCCAGCAGCGTTACGGACAATGAGCAGTACTTC
CASSVTDNEQYF
>.|TRBV6-2/TRBV6-3|TRBJ1-5|.
TGTGCCAGCAGTTACTCCCCTCAGCCCCAGCATTTT
CASSYSPQPQHF
>.|TRBV15|TRBJ2-6|.
TGTGCCACCAGCAGAGGGGCAGGGAATGGGGCCAACGTCCTGACTTTC
CATSRGAGNGANVLTF
>TRBD1|TRBV9|TRBJ2-7|.
TGTGCCAGCAGCTTAGGGGAGACAGGGAAAAAGATCTCCTACGAGCAGTACTTC
CASSLGETGKKISYEQYF
>.|TRBV18|TRBJ1-1|few
TGTGCCAGCTCACCTGGGCAGACTACCAACACTGAAGCTTTCTTT
CASSPGQTTNTEAFF
>.|TRBV6-1|TRBJ2-5|.
TGTGCCAGCAGCGCCGAAGGAATTAATGGAGAGACCCAGTACTTC
CASSAEGINGETQYF
>TRBD2|TRBV6-5|TRBJ2-5|few
TGTGCCAGCAGTAGCGGGGGGGTTTGGGAGACCCAGTACTTC
CASSSGGVWETQYF
>TRBD2|TRBV3-1|TRBJ2-4|.
TGTGCCAGCAGCCAACTAGGGACTAGCGGGAGTACGAACATTCAGTACTTC
CASSQLGTSGSTNIQYF
>.|TRBV28|TRBJ1-5|.
TGTGCCAGCACGAAAACGCCGCAGCCCCAGCATTTT
CASTKTPQPQHF
>.|TRBV4-2|TRBJ2-3|.
TGTGCCAGCAGCCAAGAGTTCCCGCCCACAGATACGCAGTATTTT
CASSQEFPPTDTQYF
>TRBD1|TRBV6-1|TRBJ2-7|.
TGTGCCAGCAGTGGCAGGGGGAATCTGTACGAGCAGTACTTC
CASSGRGNLYEQYF
>TRBD2|TRBV29-1|TRBJ2-1|few
TGCAGCTCTGCTGAGATAGCGGGGGCGGGCGGGGAGCAGTTCTTC
CSSAEIAGAGGEQFF
>.|TRBV7-7|TRBJ2-1|few
TGTGCCAGCAGCCTAGGGCAGGGGCCATTCCAACTATCCTACAATGAGCAGTTCTTC
CASSLGQGPFQLSYNEQFF
>.|TRBV7-2|TRBJ2-3|few
TGTGCCAGCAGCTTATTATACGGGGATACGCAGTATTTT
CASSLLYGDTQYF
>.|TRBV25-1|TRBJ1-4|.
TGTGCCAGCAGTGAACGGGGTCGACAAGGTGAAAAACTGTTTTTT
CASSERGRQGEKLFF
>.|TRBV12-3/TRBV12-4|TRBJ1-4|few
TGTGCCAGCAGTTCCGACAGGAATGAAAAACTGTTTTTT
CASSSDRNEKLFF
>TRBD2|TRBV20-1|TRBJ2-7|few
TGCAGTGTTCCCGGGACTAGCGGGATCTACGAGCAGTACTTC
CSVPGTSGIYEQYF
>TRBD1|TRBV27|TRBJ2-7|.
TGTGCCAGCAGGCGGGACAGGGGAGCGTACGAGCAGTACTTC
CASRRDRGAYEQYF
>TRBD2|TRBV6-5|TRBJ2-3|.
TGTGCCACCTCAAGGACTAGCGGGGGAGATACGCAGTATTTT
CATSRTSGGDTQYF
>.|TRBV7-2|TRBJ2-3|.
TGTGCCAGCAGCCCCGGACACAACACAGATACGCAGTATTTT
CASSPGHNTDTQYF
>.|TRBV4-2|TRBJ2-6|few
TGTGCCAGCAGCCCAGACTCTGGGGCCAACGTCCTGACTTTC
CASSPDSGANVLTF
>TRBD1|TRBV29-1|TRBJ1-4|.
TGCAGCGGTGCCGTGGCAGGGGGTGAAAAACTGTTTTTT
CSGAVAGGEKLFF
>.|TRBV29-1|TRBJ1-5|.
TGCAGCGTTGGAGGCTCTGGGGGGCAGCCCCAGCATTTT
CSVGGSGGQPQHF
>.|TRBV5-1|TRBJ1-2|.
TGCGCCAGCAGCTTGGCTTCCTGGTTGGACGATTCTAACTATGGCTACACCTTC
CASSLASWLDDSNYGYTF
>TRBD1|TRBV28|TRBJ2-7|few
TGTGCCAGCAGATCTCCGGGACAGGGGGTCTCCGAGCAGTACTTC
CASRSPGQGVSEQYF
>TRBD1|TRBV5-1|TRBJ1-2|many
TGTGCCAGCAGCTCAGGACAGGGAAACTATGGCTACACCTTC
CASSSGQGNYGYTF
>TRBD1|TRBV10-3|TRBJ2-4|few
TGTGCCATCAGTGAGCGGGGACAGGGTAGAGGGTTAGCTGACATTCAGTACTTC
CAISERGQGRGLADIQYF
>TRBD1|TRBV7-2|TRBJ1-5|many
TGTGCCAGCAGCTCGACAGGGCGCAATCAGCCCCAGCATTTT
CASSSTGRNQPQHF
>.|TRBV6-6|TRBJ2-5|.
TGTGCCAGCAGTTACTCGGAACAAGAGACCCAGTACTTC
CASSYSEQETQYF
>.|TRBV15|TRBJ1-5|.
TGTGCCACCAGCAGACATTGGGGAGGGGATCAGCCCCAGCATTTT
CATSRHWGGDQPQHF
>TRBD1|TRBV28|TRBJ2-5|.
TGTGCCAGCAGTTTAGCCACAGGGGCAAGGGAGCAGTACTTC
CASSLATGAREQYF
>TRBD1|TRBV9|TRBJ1-1|.
TGTGCCAGCAGCGCCCAACAGGGGGCTGGGAACACTGAAGCTTTCTTT
CASSAQQGAGNTEAFF
>TRBD2|TRBV4-3|TRBJ2-1|.
TGCGCCAGCAGCCAAGGGGCGGGAGGCGGCAGAAGCGATGAGCAGTTCTTC
CASSQGAGGGRSDEQFF
>.|TRBV7-9|TRBJ2-5|.
TGTGCCAGCAGCTCTCCCTTAGTATCTAAAGAGACCCAGTACTTC
CASSSPLVSKETQYF
>.|TRBV29-1|TRBJ2-5|.
TGCAGCGTTGGTCAGGGAAGGCGAGAGACCCAGTACTTC
CSVGQGRRETQYF
>.|TRBV24-1|TRBJ1-2|few
TGTGCCACCAGTGACCATACCGCCCATGGCTACACCTTC
CATSDHTAHGYTF
>.|TRBV5-1|TRBJ1-2|.
TGCGCCAGCAGCCGAGGGGGGGAGCTGAACTATGGCTACACCTTC
CASSRGGELNYGYTF
>TRBD1|TRBV6-1|TRBJ1-5|.
TGTGCCAGCAGCACCGGGACAGCTAGCAATCAGCCCCAGCATTTT
CASSTGTASNQPQHF
>.|TRBV7-9|TRBJ2-5|once
TGTGCCGCTCAAAGGGGGGTATCCGAGACCCAGTACTTC
CAAQRGVSETQYF
>TRBD1|TRBV2|TRBJ1-4|.
TGTGCCAGCAGTGGGGGACAGGCAACTAATGAAAAACTGTTTTTT
CASSGGQATNEKLFF
>TRBD2|TRBV5-1|TRBJ2-7|.
TGCGCCAGCAGCTACACGGGACTAGTGGGGCCCTACGAGCAGTACTTC
CASSYTGLVGPYEQYF
>.|TRBV4-1|TRBJ2-5|.
TGCGCCAGCAGCCATCCCAGGACGGGGGAGACCCAGTACTTC
CASSHPRTGETQYF
>.|TRBV6-2/TRBV6-3|TRBJ1-1|few
TGTGCCAGCAGATTCTCGGAGGAAGCTTTCTTT
CASRFSEEAFF
>.|TRBV10-3|TRBJ2-1|.
TGTGCCAGCCGTCCGGCTAGCGAGAATGAGCAGTTCTTC
CASRPASENEQFF
>.|TRBV7-9|TRBJ1-2|.
TGTGCCAGCAGCTTACCCCCTTGGGGGGAGCACCGAAACTCTAACTATGGCTACACCTTC
CASSLPPWGEHRNSNYGYTF
>.|TRBV20-1|TRBJ2-7|few
TGCAGTGCTAGGTCGGACTACGAGCAGTACTTC
CSARSDYEQYF
>TRBD1|TRBV3-1|TRBJ2-7|.
TGTGCCAGCAGCCGGGACAGGCCCAGCGGGTGGGGTGAGCAGTACTTC
CASSRDRPSGWGEQYF
>TRBD2|TRBV7-9|TRBJ2-3|.
TGTGCCAGCAGCAGGGGACTAGCGGGGGAATGGACTCCCCAGTATTTT
CASSRGLAGEWTPQYF
>.|TRBV7-2|TRBJ2-3|.
TGTGCCAGCAGCTTGGACTATTTAGATACGCAGTATTTT
CASSLDYLDTQYF
>TRBD1|TRBV12-3/TRBV12-4|TRBJ2-1|few
TGTGCCAGCAGAACCGGGACAGGGTTCAATGAGCAGTTCTTC
CASRTGTGFNEQFF